Below are 32 T cell receptor beta chains sequenced from a single sample in a study of blood T cell repertoires in COVID-19. Sequencing used immunoSEQ multiplex PCR; TCRdb keeps in-frame clones, though not all of them. The sample records about 370,000 clones, 80% to 90% being singletons. What was sequenced was PBMCs or T cells enriched from blood (not recorded which). These receptors were taken from a man aged 18-30 years who had recovered from COVID-19.

The CDR3 nucleotides are TGTGCCAGCAGCCAGCCGGGACAGGGGCCCTACGAGCAGTACTTC. This encodes CASSQPGQGPYEQYF. This chain connects TRBV3-1 (or the pseudogene TRBV3-2) to TRBJ2-7; TRBD1 matches 10 bases. The length of the CDR3 is 15 residues. V shed 3 bases, J shed 2 bases, and the junction held 4 bases outside the gene matches. Germline lookup yields CDR1 LGHDT and CDR2 YNNKEL (reference sequence).

The chain carries TRBV19 and TRBJ1-1; no clear D. The CDR3 is made up of 16 amino acids. Per germline, CDR1 LNHDA and CDR2 SQIVND (reference sequence). V was shortened by 3 bases and J by 5 bases, with 19 bases between the two germline ends. The CDR3 DNA reads TGTGCCAGTAGTATGGAAGGAGGGCGAGTGGAGACTGAAGCTTTCTTT. Protein sequence: CASSMEGGRVETEAFF.

CDR3 nucleotides: TGCGCCAGCAGCCAAGATTTAATTCGCACTAGCGGGAATTACGAGCAGTACTTC. As protein: CASSQDLIRTSGNYEQYF. The chain recombines TRBV4-3 with TRBJ2-7; 10 bases are shared with TRBD2. This CDR3 region has 18 residues. Germline CDR1 reads LGHNA; CDR2 reads YSLEER. Trimming took 0 bases from V and 4 from J; bases not matched to a gene: 12.

The gene calls are TRBV2 and TRBJ1-2; D not certain. The ends were cut back, 1 base at V and 7 bases at J, with 10 bases in the middle. CDR1 and CDR2 (germline): SNHLY, FYNNEI. The CDR3 has 13 amino acids. The CDR3 region has the DNA TGTGCCAGCAGTGAAGACCAGAGAGGTGGCTACACCTTC. The encoded protein is CASSEDQRGGYTF.

The chain joins TRBV7-2 to TRBJ1-4; tentative D call: TRBD1 (6 bases). V dropped 1 base and J dropped 8 bases, with 8 bases sitting between them. CDR1 is SGHTA and CDR2 is FQGNSA in the germline V gene. The CDR3 contains 13 residues. The CDR3 DNA follows: TGTGCCAGCAGCTTAGGGACAGCAGAAAAACTGTTTTTT. It codes for CASSLGTAEKLFF.

This sequence joins TRBV30 and TRBJ1-3; D unresolved. The CDR3 is 10 amino acids. V lost 5 bases to trimming and J lost 10 bases, with 9 bases between them. The V gene's germline CDR1 is GTSNPN and CDR2 SVGIG (reference sequence). CDR3 in amino acids: CAWGELTIYF. CDR3 in DNA: TGTGCCTGGGGCGAGCTGACCATATATTTT.

The genes are TRBV30 and TRBJ2-5; D remains unclear. The ends were cut back, 4 bases at V and 5 bases at J, with 14 bases in the middle. This CDR3 is 13 amino acids long. The V gene's germline CDR1 is GTSNPN and CDR2 SVGIG (reference sequence). The CDR3 DNA reads TGTGCCTGGAAGCAGGCATCTTTGGAGACCCAGTACTTC. Translating gives CAWKQASLETQYF.

The rearrangement uses TRBV6-1 and TRBJ2-2; 8 bases agree with TRBD1. The length of the CDR3 is 17 residues. Germline CDR1 MNHNS, CDR2 SASEGT. Trimming removed 3 bases from V and 1 base from J; junction bases left unmatched: 7. CDR3 coding DNA: TGTGCCAGCAGTGAGTTCTATGGGACAGGGAACACCGGGGAGCTGTTTTTT. Its translation: CASSEFYGTGNTGELFF.

This clone was observed once. The chain employs TRBV28 and TRBJ1-2, with TRBD1 identical over 9 bases. CDR1 MDHEN and CDR2 SYDVKM come from the germline V gene. V was clipped by 8 bases and J by 8 bases; unmatched bases: 6. The CDR3 has 12 amino acids. Here the CDR3 reads CASGTGSQGYTF. Here the CDR3 DNA reads TGTGCCAGCGGGACAGGGTCCCAAGGCTACACCTTC.

The chain joins TRBV27 to TRBJ1-1, with 9 bases matching TRBD1. V shed 6 bases, J shed 6 bases, and the junction held 8 bases outside the gene matches. Germline V gene lookup returns CDR1 MNHEY and CDR2 SMNVEV (reference sequence). This CDR3 contains 14 residues. The CDR3 here is CASRGTGRKAEAFF. CDR3 in DNA: TGTGCCAGCAGGGGGACAGGGAGAAAGGCTGAAGCTTTCTTT.

V and J are TRBV3-1 (or the pseudogene TRBV3-2) and TRBJ2-7, with D tentatively TRBD2 (6 bases). V lost 1 base and J lost 9, with 22 bases in between. Germline V gene lookup returns CDR1 LGHDT and CDR2 YNNKEL (reference sequence). The CDR3 extends over 16 amino acids. The CDR3 spells CASSQVIRRGGGAQYF. In DNA, the CDR3 is TGTGCCAGCAGCCAAGTGATCCGGAGGGGTGGAGGCGCGCAGTACTTC.

The chain uses TRBV7-2 and TRBJ1-6, with a tentative D call TRBD1 (6 bases). The germline V gene encodes CDR1 SGHTA and CDR2 FQGNSA. CDR3 length: 14 amino acids. The ends were cut back, 3 bases at V and 10 bases at J, with 13 bases in the middle. In nucleotides, the CDR3 is TGTGCCAGCAGCTTTCAAGGGGGGGGGTCACCCCTCCACTTT. It specifies CASSFQGGGSPLHF.

The chain has TRBV24-1 and TRBJ2-1, with 11 bases aligning to TRBD2. The ends lost 3 bases at V and 0 bases at J; junction bases unmatched: 9. The CDR3 covers 19 residues. Germline V CDR1 and CDR2: KGHDR, SFDVKD. The DNA for the CDR3 is TGTGCCACCAGTGATAACGTTGCTAGCGGGAGGAGCTCCTACAATGAGCAGTTCTTC. Translating gives CATSDNVASGRSSYNEQFF.

This sequence joins TRBV6-5 and TRBJ1-3; no clear D gene. This CDR3 contains 15 residues. The germline CDR1 and CDR2 sequences are MNHEY and SVGAGI. Trimming stripped 4 bases from V and 0 bases from J, with 10 bases between. In DNA, the CDR3 is TGTGCCAGCAGTTTAGTCCGCGGCTCTGGAAACACCATATATTTT. This translates into CASSLVRGSGNTIYF.

The rearrangement joins TRBV9 to TRBJ1-1, with D maybe TRBD1 (5 bases). This CDR3 is 15 amino acids long. Germline V CDR1 and CDR2: SGDLS, YYNGEE. V shed 0 bases and J shed 1 base, with 10 bases lying between them. CDR3: CASSVVVTANTEAFF. CDR3 coding DNA: TGTGCCAGCAGCGTAGTCGTGACAGCGAACACTGAAGCTTTCTTT.

The chain has TRBV11-2 and TRBJ2-3; tentatively, D is TRBD1 (8 bases). Germline lookup yields CDR1 SGHAT and CDR2 FQNNGV. CDR3 size: 17 residues. Trimming took off 4 bases at V and 5 bases at J, with 22 bases between the two ends. CDR3 sequence: CASSSSRQGRAIDTQYF. As DNA, the CDR3 is TGTGCCAGCAGCTCCTCAAGACAGGGGAGGGCAATAGATACGCAGTATTTT.

V usage is TRBV7-9 and J usage is TRBJ2-2; D is ambiguous. Trimming pared 1 base from V and 0 bases from J, leaving 6 bases between. The CDR3 runs 15 residues. In germline, CDR1 is SEHNR, CDR2 FQNEAQ (reference sequence). The CDR3: CASSLGHANTGELFF. The CDR3 region has the DNA TGTGCCAGCAGCTTAGGGCACGCGAACACCGGGGAGCTGTTTTTT. The entire variable domain, with the rest obtained from reference TRBV7-9 and TRBJ2-2, is as follows: DTGVSQNPRHKITKRGQNVTFRCDPISEHNRLYWYRQTLGQGPEFLTYFQNEAQLEKSRLLSDRFSAERPKGSFSTLEIQRTEQGDSAMYLCASSLGHANTGELFFGEGSRLTVL.

V and J are TRBV3-1 (or the pseudogene TRBV3-2) and TRBJ1-1, with unresolved D. V was trimmed by 1 base and J by 0 bases, leaving 6 bases between them. The CDR3 totals 14 residues. The germline CDR1 and CDR2 sequences are LGHDT and YNNKEL (reference sequence). This CDR3 is CASSQVDMNTEAFF. The CDR3 DNA sequence: TGTGCCAGCAGCCAAGTAGACATGAACACTGAAGCTTTCTTT.

This chain connects TRBV18 to TRBJ2-1; the D is unclear. The CDR3 extends over 12 amino acids. V lost 3 bases and J 5 bases, leaving 5 bases between the germline ends. Per the germline V gene, CDR1 is KGHSH and CDR2 is LQKENI. The CDR3 spells CASSPLNNEQFF. DNA for the CDR3: TGTGCCAGCTCACCGCTAAACAATGAGCAGTTCTTC.

The V call is TRBV5-1, the J call TRBJ2-1; possibly TRBD1 for D (5 bases). From germline, CDR1 is SGHRS and CDR2 YFSETQ. V was clipped by 2 bases and J by 1 base, with 10 bases between them. This CDR3 spans 15 amino acids. CDR3 coding DNA: TGCGCCAGCAGCTTACTACAGGAGTCCTACAATGAGCAGTTCTTC. Translation: CASSLLQESYNEQFF.

The chain carries TRBV6-5 and TRBJ1-2, with D possibly matching TRBD1 (6 bases). Germline assignment: CDR1 MNHEY and CDR2 SVGAGI. Trimming took off 2 bases at V and 8 bases at J, with 9 bases between the two ends. The CDR3 contains 12 residues. CDR3 nucleotide sequence: TGTGCCAGCAGTTACGCTCAGGGGGGCTACACCTTC. Translating it yields CASSYAQGGYTF.

The V gene is TRBV25-1, the J gene TRBJ2-3; D may be TRBD2 (5 bases). Germline loops: CDR1 MGHDK, CDR2 SYGVNS. V lost 4 bases and J 6 bases, leaving 17 bases between the germline ends. CDR3 length: 15 residues. The CDR3 protein is CASSVTKGLFDTQYF. As DNA, the CDR3 is TGTGCCAGCAGTGTGACGAAAGGACTGTTCGATACGCAGTATTTT.

The V call is TRBV5-5, the J call TRBJ2-7, with D perhaps TRBD2 (6 bases). The CDR3 contains 17 residues. V was shortened by 3 bases and J by 0 bases, with 19 bases between the two germline ends. The germline V gene has CDR1 SGHKS and CDR2 YYEKEE (reference sequence). The CDR3 DNA reads as TGTGCCAGCAGCTACCTGGCGGCAGGGAGGAGCTCCTACGAGCAGTACTTC. Translation: CASSYLAAGRSSYEQYF. Variable domain in full (rest from reference TRBV5-5 and TRBJ2-7): DAGVTQSPTHLIKTRGQQVTLRCSPISGHKSVSWYQQVLGQGPQFIFQYYEKEERGRGNFPDRFSARQFPNYSSELNVNALLLGDSALYLCASSYLAAGRSSYEQYFGPGTRLTVT.

The rearrangement links TRBV15 to TRBJ2-1; D may be TRBD1 (6 bases). CDR1 is LNHNV and CDR2 is YYDKDF in the germline V gene (reference sequence). Trimming took off 3 bases at V and 9 bases at J, with 18 bases between the two ends. The CDR3 runs to 15 residues. CDR3 protein: CATSSDQGKVGEQFF. The CDR3, as DNA: TGTGCCACCAGCAGCGATCAGGGGAAAGTAGGTGAGCAGTTCTTC.

This rearrangement joins TRBV7-9 to TRBJ1-2, with D unresolved. The CDR3 contains 15 residues. V lost 1 base to trimming and J lost 2 bases, with 11 bases between them. CDR1 and CDR2 (germline): SEHNR, FQNEAQ (reference sequence). CDR3 region: CASSLGGGRNYGYTF. CDR3 nucleotides: TGTGCCAGCAGCTTAGGTGGAGGGCGGAACTATGGCTACACCTTC.

This sequence joins TRBV5-1 and TRBJ1-1, with D perhaps TRBD1 (5 bases). Germline V CDR1 and CDR2: SGHRS, YFSETQ. V lost 1 base to trimming and J lost 0 bases, with 10 bases between them. This CDR3 spans 15 amino acids. The DNA of the CDR3 is TGCGCCAGCAGCTTGCAGGGCCGATTGAACACTGAAGCTTTCTTT. Amino acids: CASSLQGRLNTEAFF.

The chain carries TRBV27 and TRBJ2-1, with TRBD2 matching over 13 bases. The CDR3 runs 16 residues. V lost 2 bases, J lost 10 bases, and 8 bases stayed unmatched. Germline V gene lookup returns CDR1 MNHEY and CDR2 SMNVEV (reference sequence). CDR3 sequence: CASSLVLAGGPGEQFF. CDR3 nucleotides: TGTGCCAGCAGTTTAGTACTAGCGGGAGGGCCCGGGGAGCAGTTCTTC.

This chain uses TRBV2 with TRBJ1-5, with 7 nucleotides matching TRBD1. This CDR3 has 14 amino acids. Germline V gene data show CDR1 as SNHLY and CDR2 as FYNNEI. V lost 7 bases and J lost 6; bases outside the gene matches: 9. CDR3 bases: TGTGCCAGCAAAGGGCAGGGGGAGAGTCAGCCCCAGCATTTT. This codes for CASKGQGESQPQHF.

The chain has TRBV5-1 and TRBJ2-2; maybe TRBD2 (6 bases). V lost 4 bases to trimming and J lost 0 bases, with 10 bases between them. The CDR3 has 15 amino acids. Looked up from germline, CDR1 is SGHRS and CDR2 is YFSETQ. The CDR3 protein is CASSPGGTNTGELFF. The DNA of the CDR3 is TGCGCCAGCAGCCCTGGGGGGACGAACACCGGGGAGCTGTTTTTT. Looking up the rest from reference TRBV5-1 and TRBJ2-2 gives the full variable domain: KAGVTQTPRYLIKTRGQQVTLSCSPISGHRSVSWYQQTPGQGLQFLFEYFSETQRNKGNFPGRFSGRQFSNSRSEMNVSTLELGDSALYLCASSPGGTNTGELFFGEGSRLTVL.

The CDR3 loop is CATADRRGYNSPLHF. For the CDR3, the DNA is TGTGCCACCGCAGACCGGAGAGGTTATAATTCACCCCTCCACTTT. The chain links TRBV2 to TRBJ1-6; D is ambiguous. Trimming left V 10 bases short and J 4 bases short, with 17 bases between. Germline lookup yields CDR1 SNHLY and CDR2 FYNNEI. This CDR3 spans 15 amino acids.

The genes are TRBV5-1 and TRBJ2-5; 7 bases line up with TRBD2. Germline V CDR1 and CDR2: SGHRS, YFSETQ. The CDR3 extends over 16 amino acids. Trimming cost V 0 bases and J 2 bases; bases outside gene matches: 7. The CDR3 coding sequence is TGCGCCAGCAGCTTGGGGCCTAGCGGAAATCAAGAGACCCAGTACTTC. Translating it yields CASSLGPSGNQETQYF.

The chain links TRBV6-5 to TRBJ1-5, with D maybe TRBD1 (5 bases). This CDR3 is 14 amino acids long. V was cut by 6 bases and J by 0 bases, with 9 bases left in between. Germline V gene sequence: CDR1 MNHEY, CDR2 SVGAGI. CDR3 bases: TGTGCCAGCAGGCCAGGGCTTAGCAATCAGCCCCAGCATTTT. Translating gives CASRPGLSNQPQHF.